This T cell receptor (beta chain) was found in a study of T cells in Graves' hyperthyroidism and ophthalmopathy. Study overall: At initial diagnosis, before any treatment had begun, peripheral blood was obtained. General study results and limits: Blood also contained most expanded thyroid clonotypes above 0.001.

TCR beta CDR3 sequences were amplified from RNA transcripts. The study used the HTBI primer set for a first-round RT-PCR of the TCR CDR3. TCRdb used MiXCR to reprocess the multiplex PCR reads, holding one entry per CDR3 protein. This table holds around 300,000 distinct CDR3 sequences, approximately 15% found once. Germline V gene data show CDR1 as SGHNT and CDR2 as YYREEE (reference sequence). Between the trimmed V and J ends, which lost 1 base and 4 bases, there was a span of 8 bases. CDR3 size: 13 residues. This clonotype appeared a few times. Antigen unknown. Sequenced material: blood. The V gene is TRBV5-4, the J gene TRBJ1-2; D is unclear. This TCR derives from a woman aged 40 to 50 with Graves' hyperthyroidism. CDR3 amino acids: CASSLRGTYGYTF. The CDR3, as DNA: TGTGCCAGCAGCTTGCGGGGAACCTATGGCTACACCTTC.